These T cell receptor beta chains were read from a single sample in a study of shared clonotypes between healthy human individuals. The data were produced by immunoSEQ multiplex PCR, yet TCRdb's version contains in-frame clones alone and is incomplete. The sample lists a few million clones; approximately 92% were seen once. Material for sequencing was naive CD4+ T cells sorted from blood. The receptors stem from a man between 18 and 29 years old in good health. Each CDR3 is given without its conserved first and last residue. Not every row has a clone size; where given, it reads once, few, many or a size class.

.,TRBJ2-7,TRBV2,ASSGDTREQY
.,TRBJ1-2,TRBV5-1,ASSSPPGTGGGYT
.,TRBJ2-1,TRBV5-4,ASSRLAGGKTDEQF
.,TRBJ2-7,TRBV18,ASSLGQGAYEQY
.,TRBJ2-5,TRBV5-6,ASSLVAGSQETQY
.,TRBJ1-3,TRBV18,ASSLQTGGSQGGNTIY
.,TRBJ1-6,TRBV11-2,ASKGWSSYNSPLH
once,TRBJ2-7,TRBV5-1,ASSLRWDRASSYEQY
.,TRBJ1-4,TRBV6-1,ASSEGTGGYSGKLF
.,TRBJ2-5,TRBV7-6,ASSLATGVQETQY
.,TRBJ2-7,TRBV28,ASSGGGGGNYEQY
.,TRBJ2-7,TRBV2,ASSVDVPGEQY
.,TRBJ2-5,TRBV30,AWRAGETQY
.,TRBJ2-7,TRBV27,ASNFGAGASYEQY
.,TRBJ2-1,TRBV9,ASSVGGLGRGEQF
.,TRBJ2-7,TRBV5-1,ASSLAGTSGPYEQY
few,TRBJ1-1,TRBV7-9,ASSFRGNTEAF
.,TRBJ1-1,TRBV6-1,ASSANPGQGLSYRTEAF
.,TRBJ2-7,TRBV4-1,ASSQQGLRQY
.,TRBJ2-1,TRBV10-3,ASKTDDNEQF
.,TRBJ1-4,TRBV14,ASRRKQRANEKLF
few,TRBJ1-5,TRBV10-2,ASTNRNQPQH
.,TRBJ1-2,TRBV9,VSSVAGTGDYGYT
.,TRBJ2-5,TRBV6-1,ASSEGLGTVRETQY
once,TRBJ1-6,TRBV19,ASKAVGGSPLH
.,.,TRBV7-9,ASSTSTDSYEQY
.,TRBJ2-7,TRBV18,ASSLPGTGGEQY
.,TRBJ1-5,TRBV2,ASSATIYSNQPQH
.,TRBJ2-3,TRBV7-9,ASSLAADTQY
.,TRBJ1-2,TRBV7-9,ASSPGTGLYGYT
.,TRBJ2-2,TRBV25-1,ASSVRGGWTGELF
.,TRBJ2-5,TRBV4-3,ASSQDGTKTGTQY
.,TRBJ2-3,TRBV2,ASRGTSGGTDTQY
few,TRBJ1-5,TRBV4-3,ASSQGVAEPQH
.,TRBJ2-2,TRBV5-1,ASSRLAGGTTGELF
.,TRBJ2-3,TRBV7-6,ASSLGQVILDTQY
.,TRBJ2-6,TRBV2,ASTESSGANVLT
.,TRBJ1-5,TRBV19,ASSPGGDNQPQH
.,TRBJ1-2,TRBV7-9,ASSAKGVGGYT
few,TRBJ1-4,TRBV28,ATRAVGEKLF
.,TRBJ2-7,TRBV5-1,ASTPQGGYEQY
.,TRBJ1-1,TRBV5-1,ASSPGTLMNTEAF
.,TRBJ1-3,TRBV28,ASSSPGSSGNTIY
.,TRBJ2-7,TRBV29-1,SVLRVPYEQY
.,TRBJ2-7,TRBV28,ASSFRDRVVYEQY
.,TRBJ2-3,TRBV6-1,ASSEDGRGTQY
.,TRBJ2-5,TRBV7-6,ASSPRGETQY
.,TRBJ1-4,TRBV6-1,ASSEVGGWNEKLF
.,TRBJ2-3,TRBV21-1,ASSSQTFNTDTQY